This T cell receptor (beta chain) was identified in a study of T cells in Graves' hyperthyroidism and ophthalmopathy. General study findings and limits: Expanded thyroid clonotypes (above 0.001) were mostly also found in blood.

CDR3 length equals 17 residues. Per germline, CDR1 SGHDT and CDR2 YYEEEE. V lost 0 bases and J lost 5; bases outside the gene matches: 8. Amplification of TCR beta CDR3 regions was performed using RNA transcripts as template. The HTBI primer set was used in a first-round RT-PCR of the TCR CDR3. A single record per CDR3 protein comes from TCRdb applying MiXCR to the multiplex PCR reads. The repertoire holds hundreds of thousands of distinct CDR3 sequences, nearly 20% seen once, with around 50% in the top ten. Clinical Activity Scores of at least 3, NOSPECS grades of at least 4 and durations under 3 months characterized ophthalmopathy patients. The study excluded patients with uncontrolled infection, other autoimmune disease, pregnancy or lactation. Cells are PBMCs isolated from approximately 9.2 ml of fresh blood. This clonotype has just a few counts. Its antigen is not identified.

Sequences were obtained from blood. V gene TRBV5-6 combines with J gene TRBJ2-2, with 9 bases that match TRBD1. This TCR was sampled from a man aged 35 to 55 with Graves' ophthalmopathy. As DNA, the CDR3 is TGTGCCAGCAGCTTGGGGGGCTACAGGGGGCCAACCGGGGAGCTGTTTTTT. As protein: CASSLGGYRGPTGELFF.